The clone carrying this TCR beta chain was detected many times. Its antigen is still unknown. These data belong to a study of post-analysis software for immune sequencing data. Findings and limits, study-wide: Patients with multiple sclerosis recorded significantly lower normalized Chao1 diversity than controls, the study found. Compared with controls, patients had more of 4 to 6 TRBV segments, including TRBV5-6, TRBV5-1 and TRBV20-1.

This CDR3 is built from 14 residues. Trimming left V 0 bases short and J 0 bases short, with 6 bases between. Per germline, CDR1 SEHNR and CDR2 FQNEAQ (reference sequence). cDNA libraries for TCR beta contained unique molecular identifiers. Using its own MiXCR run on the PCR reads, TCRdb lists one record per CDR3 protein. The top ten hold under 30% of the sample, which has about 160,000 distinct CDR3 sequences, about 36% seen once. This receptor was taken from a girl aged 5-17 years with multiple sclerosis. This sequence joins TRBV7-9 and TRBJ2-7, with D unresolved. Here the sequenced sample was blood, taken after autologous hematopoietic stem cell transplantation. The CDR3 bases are TGTGCCAGCAGCTTAGCGGCACCCTCCTACGAGCAGTACTTC. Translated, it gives CASSLAAPSYEQYF.